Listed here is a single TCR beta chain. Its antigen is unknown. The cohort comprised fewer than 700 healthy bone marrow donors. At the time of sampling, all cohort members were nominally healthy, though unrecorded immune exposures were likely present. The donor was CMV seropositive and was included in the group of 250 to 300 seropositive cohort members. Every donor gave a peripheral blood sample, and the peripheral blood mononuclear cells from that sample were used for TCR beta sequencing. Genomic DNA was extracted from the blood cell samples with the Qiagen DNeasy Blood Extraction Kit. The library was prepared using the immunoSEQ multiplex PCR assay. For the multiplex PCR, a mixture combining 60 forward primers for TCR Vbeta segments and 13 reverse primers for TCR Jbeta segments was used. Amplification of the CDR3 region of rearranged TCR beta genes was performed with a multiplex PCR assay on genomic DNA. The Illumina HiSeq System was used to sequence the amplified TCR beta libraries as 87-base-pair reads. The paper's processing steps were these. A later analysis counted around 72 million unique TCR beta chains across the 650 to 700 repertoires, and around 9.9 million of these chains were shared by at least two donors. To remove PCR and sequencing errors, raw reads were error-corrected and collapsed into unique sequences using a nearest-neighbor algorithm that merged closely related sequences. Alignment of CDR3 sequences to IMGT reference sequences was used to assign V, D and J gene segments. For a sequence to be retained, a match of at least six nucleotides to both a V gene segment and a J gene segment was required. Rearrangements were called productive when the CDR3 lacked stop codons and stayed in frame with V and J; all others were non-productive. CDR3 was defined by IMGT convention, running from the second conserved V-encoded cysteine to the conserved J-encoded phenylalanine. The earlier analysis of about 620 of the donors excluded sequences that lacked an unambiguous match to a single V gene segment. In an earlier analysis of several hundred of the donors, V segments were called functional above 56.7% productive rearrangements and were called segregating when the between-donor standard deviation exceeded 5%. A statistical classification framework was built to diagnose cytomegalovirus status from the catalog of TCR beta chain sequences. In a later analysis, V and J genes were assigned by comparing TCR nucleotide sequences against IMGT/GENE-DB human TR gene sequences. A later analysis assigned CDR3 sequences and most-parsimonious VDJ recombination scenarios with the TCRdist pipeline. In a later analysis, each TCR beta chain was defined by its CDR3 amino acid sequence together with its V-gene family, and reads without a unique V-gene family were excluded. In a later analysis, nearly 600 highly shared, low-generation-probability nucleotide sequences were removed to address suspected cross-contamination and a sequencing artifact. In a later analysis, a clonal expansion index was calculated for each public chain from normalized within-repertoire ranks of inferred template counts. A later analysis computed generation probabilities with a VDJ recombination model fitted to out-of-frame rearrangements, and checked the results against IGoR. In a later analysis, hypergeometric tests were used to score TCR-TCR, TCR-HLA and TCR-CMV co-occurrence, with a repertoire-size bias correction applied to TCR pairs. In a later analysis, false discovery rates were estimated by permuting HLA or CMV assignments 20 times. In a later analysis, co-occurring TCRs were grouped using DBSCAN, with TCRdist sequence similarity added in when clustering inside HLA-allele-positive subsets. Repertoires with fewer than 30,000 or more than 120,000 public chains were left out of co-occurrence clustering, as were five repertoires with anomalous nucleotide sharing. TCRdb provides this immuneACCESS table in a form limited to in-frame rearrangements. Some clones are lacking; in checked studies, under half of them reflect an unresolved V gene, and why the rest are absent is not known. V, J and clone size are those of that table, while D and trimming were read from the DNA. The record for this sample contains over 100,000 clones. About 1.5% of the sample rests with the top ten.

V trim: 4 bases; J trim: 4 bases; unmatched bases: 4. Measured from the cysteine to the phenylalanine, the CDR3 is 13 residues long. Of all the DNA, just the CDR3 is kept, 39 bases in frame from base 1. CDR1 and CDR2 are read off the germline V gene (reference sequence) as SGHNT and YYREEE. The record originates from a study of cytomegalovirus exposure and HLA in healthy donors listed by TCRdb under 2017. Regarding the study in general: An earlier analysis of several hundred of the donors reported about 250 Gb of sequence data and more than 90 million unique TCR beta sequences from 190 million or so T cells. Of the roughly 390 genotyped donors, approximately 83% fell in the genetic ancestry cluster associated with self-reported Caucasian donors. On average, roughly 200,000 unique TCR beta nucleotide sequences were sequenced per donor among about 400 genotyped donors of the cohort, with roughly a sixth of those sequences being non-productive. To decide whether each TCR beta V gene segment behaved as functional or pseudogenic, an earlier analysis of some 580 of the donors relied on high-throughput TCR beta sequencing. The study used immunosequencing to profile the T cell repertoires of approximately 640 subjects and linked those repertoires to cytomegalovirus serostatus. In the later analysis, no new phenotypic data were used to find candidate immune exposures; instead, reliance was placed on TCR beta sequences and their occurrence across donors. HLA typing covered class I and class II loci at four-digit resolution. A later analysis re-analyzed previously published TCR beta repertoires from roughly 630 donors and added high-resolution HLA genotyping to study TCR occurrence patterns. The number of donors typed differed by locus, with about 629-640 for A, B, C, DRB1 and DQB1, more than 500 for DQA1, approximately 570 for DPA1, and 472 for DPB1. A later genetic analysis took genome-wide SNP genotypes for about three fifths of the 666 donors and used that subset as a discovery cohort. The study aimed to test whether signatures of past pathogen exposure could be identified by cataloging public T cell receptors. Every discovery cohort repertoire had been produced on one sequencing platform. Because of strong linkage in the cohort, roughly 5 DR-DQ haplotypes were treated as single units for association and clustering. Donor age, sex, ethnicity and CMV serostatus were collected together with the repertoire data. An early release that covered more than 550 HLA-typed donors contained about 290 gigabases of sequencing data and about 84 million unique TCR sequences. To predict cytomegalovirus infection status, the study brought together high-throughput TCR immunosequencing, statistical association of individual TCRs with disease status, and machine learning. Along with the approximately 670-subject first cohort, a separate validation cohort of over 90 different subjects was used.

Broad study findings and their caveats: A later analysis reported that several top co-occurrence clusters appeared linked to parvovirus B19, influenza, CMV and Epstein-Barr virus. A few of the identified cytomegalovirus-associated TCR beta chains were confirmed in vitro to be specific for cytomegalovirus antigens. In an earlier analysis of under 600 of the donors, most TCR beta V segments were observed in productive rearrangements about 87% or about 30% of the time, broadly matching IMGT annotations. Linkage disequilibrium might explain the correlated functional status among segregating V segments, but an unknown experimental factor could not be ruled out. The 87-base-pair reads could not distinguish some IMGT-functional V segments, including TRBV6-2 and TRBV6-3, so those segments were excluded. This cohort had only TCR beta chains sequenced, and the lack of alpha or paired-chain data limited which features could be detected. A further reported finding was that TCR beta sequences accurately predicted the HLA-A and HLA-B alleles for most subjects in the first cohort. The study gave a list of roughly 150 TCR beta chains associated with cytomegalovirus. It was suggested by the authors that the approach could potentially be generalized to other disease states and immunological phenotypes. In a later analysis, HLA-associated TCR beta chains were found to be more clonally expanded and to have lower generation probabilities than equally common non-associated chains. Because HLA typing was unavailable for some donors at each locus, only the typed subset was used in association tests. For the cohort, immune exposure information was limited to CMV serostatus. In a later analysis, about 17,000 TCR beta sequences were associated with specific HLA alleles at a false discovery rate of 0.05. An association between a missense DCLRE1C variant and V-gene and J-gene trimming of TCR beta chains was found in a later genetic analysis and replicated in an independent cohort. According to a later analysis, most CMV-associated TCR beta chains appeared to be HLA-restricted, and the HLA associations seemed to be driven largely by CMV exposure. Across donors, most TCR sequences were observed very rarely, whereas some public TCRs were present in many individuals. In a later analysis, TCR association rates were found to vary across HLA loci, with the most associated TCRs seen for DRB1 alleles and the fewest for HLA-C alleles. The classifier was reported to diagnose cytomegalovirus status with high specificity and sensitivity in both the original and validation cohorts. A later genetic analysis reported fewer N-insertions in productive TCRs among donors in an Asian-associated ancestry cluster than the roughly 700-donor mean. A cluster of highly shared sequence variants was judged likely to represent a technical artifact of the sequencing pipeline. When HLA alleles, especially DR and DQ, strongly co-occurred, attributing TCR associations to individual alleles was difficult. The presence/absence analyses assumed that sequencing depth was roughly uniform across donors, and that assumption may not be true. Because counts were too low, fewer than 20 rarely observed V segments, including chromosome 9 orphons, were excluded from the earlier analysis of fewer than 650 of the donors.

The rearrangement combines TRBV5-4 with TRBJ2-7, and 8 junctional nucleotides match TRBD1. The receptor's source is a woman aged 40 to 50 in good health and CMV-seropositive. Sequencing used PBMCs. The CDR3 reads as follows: CASSRDRIYEQYF. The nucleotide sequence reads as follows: TGTGCCAGCAGCCGGGACAGGATTTACGAGCAGTACTTC.